This T cell receptor (beta chain) was obtained from a study of cytomegalovirus exposure and HLA in healthy donors. Study-level findings and limits: The listing of roughly 160 TCR beta chains classed them as cytomegalovirus-associated. TCR beta V segments were, for the most part, productive about 87% or about 30% of the time in an earlier analysis.

The PCR contained 60 Vbeta and 13 Jbeta primers. Using immunoSEQ multiplex PCR, the repertoire was profiled, and TCRdb retains in-frame clones only, with some absent. The profile shows about 110,000 clones, just over 75% of them singletons. Notes on this clone: Its antigen is undetermined.

Between the trimmed V and J ends, which lost 4 bases and 8 bases, there was a span of 12 bases. Germline V gene data show CDR1 as LNHNV and CDR2 as YYDKDF (reference sequence). The CDR3 has 13 amino acids. Sequencing used PBMCs. The clonotype originates from a man aged 25-45 years in good health and CMV-seropositive. The chain is built from TRBV15 and TRBJ2-1; D call uncertain. DNA for the CDR3: TGTGCCACCAGCACGCCCCGGTCTGATGAGCAGTTCTTC. Translating it yields CATSTPRSDEQFF.